Below are 31 T cell receptor beta chains sequenced from a single sample in a study of shared clonotypes between healthy human individuals. Here immunoSEQ multiplex PCR was the method, and the copy in TCRdb shows in-frame clones only, minus some. Found here are 550,000 to 700,000 clones, about three quarters of them singletons; the top ten hold around 1.7%. The sample taken for sequencing was memory CD4+ T cells sorted from blood. Subset meaning: CD45RA-negative fraction. The receptors stem from a woman aged 25 to 39 in good health.

The chain couples TRBV19 to TRBJ1-1; tentative D call: TRBD1 (5 bases). CDR3 length equals 16 residues. Germline V gene sequence: CDR1 LNHDA, CDR2 SQIVND (reference sequence). The germline V and J ends were trimmed by 8 bases and 1 base, with 20 bases remaining between them. The CDR3 sequence is CASSPGLHQRNTEAFF. CDR3 bases: TGTGCCAGTTCTCCGGGACTCCATCAACGGAACACTGAAGCTTTCTTT. Based on the CDR3 plus reference TRBV19 and TRBJ1-1, the full variable domain is DGGITQSPKYLFRKEGQNVTLSCEQNLNHDAMYWYRQDPGQGLRLIYYSQIVNDFQKGDIAEGYSVSREKKESFPLTVTSAQKNPTAFYLCASSPGLHQRNTEAFFGQGTRLTVV.

The V gene is TRBV6-6, the J gene TRBJ2-3; no clear D gene. This CDR3 is built from 11 residues. Germline V lookup: CDR1 MNHNY, CDR2 SVGAGI (reference sequence). Trimming took off 8 bases at V and 3 bases at J, with 6 bases between the two ends. Here the CDR3 DNA reads TGTGCCAGCGGGTTTACAGATACGCAGTATTTT. Protein sequence: CASGFTDTQYF.

This rearrangement joins TRBV28 to TRBJ1-5; D unclear. Germline V CDR1 and CDR2: MDHEN, SYDVKM. The ends were cut back, 5 bases at V and 4 bases at J, with 9 bases in the middle. This CDR3 spans 13 amino acids. CDR3 amino acids: CASSKGGNQPQHF. In DNA form, the CDR3 reads TGTGCCAGCAGTAAAGGAGGTAATCAGCCCCAGCATTTT.

The CDR3 region has the DNA TGTGCCAGCTCACCGGACAGGGTGTTACTCGAGCAGTACTTC. This encodes CASSPDRVLLEQYF. J is TRBJ2-7 and V is TRBV18; 8 bases agree with TRBD1. The CDR3 loop spans 14 amino acids. J gave up 6 bases and V 3 bases, and 7 bases lay outside the gene matches. The germline gives CDR1 KGHSH, CDR2 LQKENI.

The V and J genes are TRBV11-2 and TRBJ2-3; TRBD1 might be the D (8 bases). This CDR3 comprises 15 residues. Germline CDR1 SGHAT, CDR2 FQNNGV. Trimming left V 5 bases short and J 5 bases short, with 17 bases between. In DNA form, the CDR3 reads TGTGCCAGCAGCCATACAGGGGGGGAAGGAGATACGCAGTATTTT. It yields the protein CASSHTGGEGDTQYF.

The chain employs TRBV5-5 and TRBJ2-2; D gene uncertain. Trimming stripped 3 bases from V and 7 bases from J, with 19 bases between. The germline V gene has CDR1 SGHKS and CDR2 YYEKEE (reference sequence). The CDR3 is 16 residues long. CDR3 sequence: CASSSGPHTPGGELFF. CDR3 nucleotides: TGTGCCAGCAGCTCGGGCCCTCACACTCCAGGCGGGGAGCTGTTTTTT.

Details on this clone: Different DNA sequences within this sample yield the same CDR3. The rearrangement uses TRBV27 and TRBJ1-1; no clear D. V lost 3 bases to trimming and J lost 1 base, with 6 bases between them. The CDR3 has 13 amino acids. Germline CDR1 reads MNHEY; CDR2 reads SMNVEV (reference sequence). The CDR3 DNA sequence: TGTGCCAGCAGTTTTTACAGGAACACTGAAGCTTTCTTT. It encodes CASSFYRNTEAFF.

The chain combines TRBV6-1 with TRBJ1-1; 7 positions match TRBD1. The CDR3 is made up of 17 amino acids. J was trimmed by 1 base and V by 2 bases; bases with no gene match: 10. Germline V gene data show CDR1 as MNHNS and CDR2 as SASEGT. The CDR3 reads CASSETGQWGTNTEAFF. CDR3 in DNA: TGTGCCAGCAGTGAAACGGGACAGTGGGGTACGAACACTGAAGCTTTCTTT.

This sequence joins TRBV6-4 and TRBJ2-3, with D uncertain. CDR1 MRHNA and CDR2 SNTAGT come from the germline V gene. This CDR3 has 14 amino acids. Trimming cost V 6 bases and J 2 bases, with 12 bases left between them. The CDR3 loop reads CASSGGTTTDTQYF. The DNA for the CDR3 is TGTGCCAGCAGCGGTGGAACCACCACAGATACGCAGTATTTT.

The J gene is TRBJ2-3, the V gene TRBV27; D call uncertain. CDR1 is MNHEY and CDR2 is SMNVEV in the germline V gene (reference sequence). The CDR3 is 15 residues long. The V gene lost 6 bases and the J gene lost 0 bases, with 13 bases spanning the gap. The CDR3 sequence is CASRKGPISTDTQYF. The CDR3 DNA reads TGTGCCAGCAGGAAAGGGCCTATAAGCACAGATACGCAGTATTTT.

V usage is TRBV9 and J usage is TRBJ2-3, with 7 bases fitting TRBD2. Germline trimming cut 0 bases from V and 4 bases from J; bases unmatched to any gene: 11. Germline values: CDR1 SGDLS, CDR2 YYNGEE. The CDR3 length is 17 residues. In DNA form, the CDR3 reads TGTGCCAGCAGCGTAGGGAGCGGGGTGGAGGTATCAGATACGCAGTATTTT. It yields the protein CASSVGSGVEVSDTQYF.

This chain links TRBV7-2 with TRBJ1-5; D gene uncertain. Germline V gene lookup returns CDR1 SGHTA and CDR2 FQGNSA. CDR3 length equals 13 residues. The V end was cut by 3 bases, the J end by 10 bases, with 13 bases between. The CDR3 DNA sequence: TGTGCCAGCAGCTTCGAGGCCGGGCGACCCCAGCATTTT. As protein: CASSFEAGRPQHF.

V and J are TRBV27 and TRBJ2-2; 8 bases fit TRBD2. The CDR3 is 15 amino acids. CDR1 is MNHEY, CDR2 SMNVEV, per germline (reference sequence). J was trimmed by 5 bases and V by 3 bases; bases with no gene match: 5. This chain's CDR3 is CASSLNGRETGELFF. CDR3 coding DNA: TGTGCCAGCAGTTTGAACGGGAGGGAGACCGGGGAGCTGTTTTTT.

This sequence joins TRBV11-2 and TRBJ2-2, with TRBD2 identical over 10 bases. The CDR3 spans 16 residues. Trimming took 5 bases from V and 4 from J; bases not matched to a gene: 7. The germline CDR1 and CDR2 sequences are SGHAT and FQNNGV. CDR3 nucleotide sequence: TGTGCCAGCAGCCCTACTAGCGGGATAGTCACCGGGGAGCTGTTTTTT. It codes for CASSPTSGIVTGELFF.

This sequence joins TRBV5-6 and TRBJ2-2, with 7 bases fitting TRBD1. The V gene's germline CDR1 is SGHDT and CDR2 YYEEEE. The CDR3 sequence is 15 residues long. V gave up 3 bases and J gave up 1 base; unmatched junction bases: 3. This CDR3 is CASSSGTVNTGELFF. The CDR3 nucleotides are TGTGCCAGCAGCTCCGGGACAGTGAACACCGGGGAGCTGTTTTTT.

In this sample, this clone turned up many times. This chain links TRBV9 with TRBJ1-2, with D tentatively TRBD1 (6 bases). The CDR3 totals 14 residues. Germline CDR1 reads SGDLS; CDR2 reads YYNGEE. Between the trimmed V and J ends, which lost 3 bases and 1 base, there was a span of 10 bases. The DNA of the CDR3 is TGTGCCAGCAGCGCCGAACAGGGTAACTATGGCTACACCTTC. Its protein product is CASSAEQGNYGYTF.

The J gene is TRBJ1-4, the V gene TRBV5-1; D is unresolved. Germline assignment: CDR1 SGHRS and CDR2 YFSETQ. Trimming shortened V by 4 bases and J by 8 bases, and 21 bases separated the two germline ends. CDR3 length: 16 amino acids. In DNA form, the CDR3 reads TGCGCCAGCAGCCCGGACCCTACGGGGTACGGGGAAAAACTGTTTTTT. Translating gives CASSPDPTGYGEKLFF.

The rearrangement links TRBV2 to TRBJ2-7, with D unclear. CDR1 is SNHLY and CDR2 is FYNNEI in the germline V gene. The V end was cut by 6 bases, the J end by 6 bases, with 12 bases between. The CDR3 totals 12 residues. The CDR3 sequence is CASSAQVFEQYF. The CDR3 DNA reads TGTGCCAGCAGCGCGCAGGTGTTCGAGCAGTACTTC.

This clone was picked up a small number of times. The V call is TRBV7-6, the J call TRBJ2-7, with 11 nucleotides matching TRBD1. The CDR3 contains 17 residues. V trimming: 5 bases; J trimming: 3 bases; junction bases outside the gene matches: 12. Germline CDR1 and CDR2: SGHVS and FNYEAQ. As DNA, the CDR3 is TGTGCCAGCAGCACCCAACCTCCCGGGACAGGGGGCTACGAGCAGTACTTC. The encoded protein is CASSTQPPGTGGYEQYF. Complete variable domain (other parts from reference TRBV7-6 and TRBJ2-7): GAGVSQSPRYKVTKRGQDVALRCDPISGHVSLYWYRQALGQGPEFLTYFNYEAQQDKSGLPNDRFSAERPEGSISTLTIQRTEQRDSAMYRCASSTQPPGTGGYEQYFGPGTRLTVT.

The chain carries TRBV11-2 and TRBJ2-2; the match to TRBD2 covers 11 bases. V lost 9 bases and J lost 7; bases outside the gene matches: 10. Germline CDR1 SGHAT, CDR2 FQNNGV. This CDR3 region has 15 residues. The chain's CDR3 is CASYRLAGGRGELFF. In DNA form, the CDR3 reads TGTGCCAGTTATAGGCTAGCGGGAGGCCGCGGGGAGCTGTTTTTT.

In this sample, this clone turned up a few times. The chain uses TRBV6-4 and TRBJ1-1; no definite D call. Germline CDR1 is MRHNA and CDR2 is SNTAGT. This CDR3 is built from 14 residues. V was shortened by 10 bases and J by 1 base, with 16 bases between the two germline ends. CDR3 in amino acids: CATKAEGENTEAFF. CDR3 nucleotides: TGTGCCACCAAAGCGGAGGGAGAGAACACTGAAGCTTTCTTT.

The chain combines TRBV29-1 with TRBJ2-7; D is unclear. Germline CDR1 SQVTM, CDR2 ANQGSEA. The length of the CDR3 is 13 residues. Trimming took 7 bases from V and 1 from J, leaving 14 bases between them. For the CDR3, the DNA is TGCAGCGGCAACTCGATAACTTCCTACGAGCAGTACTTC. This gives the protein CSGNSITSYEQYF.

The V and J genes are TRBV6-1 and TRBJ2-7; D might be TRBD2 (6 bases). The CDR3 runs 14 residues. The V gene's germline CDR1 is MNHNS and CDR2 SASEGT. V dropped 7 bases and J dropped 6 bases, with 19 bases sitting between them. The CDR3 loop is CASTPGSGTPEQYF. CDR3 DNA: TGTGCCAGCACCCCGGGTAGCGGTACCCCCGAGCAGTACTTC.

The rearrangement uses TRBV11-1 and TRBJ1-2; 10 bases align to TRBD1. This CDR3 has 13 residues. Germline V gene data show CDR1 as SGHAT and CDR2 as FQDESV (reference sequence). J was trimmed by 7 bases and V by 5 bases; bases with no gene match: 4. The CDR3 nucleotides read TGTGCCAGCAGCCTCGGGACAGGGGTTGGCTACACCTTC. It is translated as CASSLGTGVGYTF. Together with reference TRBV11-1 and TRBJ1-2, the CDR3 gives the full variable domain: EAEVAQSPRYKITEKSQAVAFWCDPISGHATLYWYRQILGQGPELLVQFQDESVVDDSQLPKDRFSAERLKGVDSTLKIQPAELGDSAMYLCASSLGTGVGYTFGSGTRLTVV.

The rearrangement uses TRBV5-4 and TRBJ2-7; 10 bases match TRBD2. The CDR3 consists of 14 residues. The germline CDR1 and CDR2 sequences are SGHNT and YYREEE (reference sequence). Germline trimming cut 3 bases from V and 5 bases from J; bases unmatched to any gene: 5. The chain's CDR3 is CASSSAGGNDEQYF. The CDR3 DNA is TGTGCCAGCAGCTCAGCGGGAGGGAACGACGAGCAGTACTTC.

This chain joins TRBV6-5 and TRBJ2-5; 10 positions agree with TRBD2. After removal of 0 bases from V and 13 bases from J, the junction contained 14 bases not matched to a gene. Germline V gene lookup returns CDR1 MNHEY and CDR2 SVGAGI. This CDR3 comprises 16 residues. DNA for the CDR3: TGTGCCAGCAGTTACTCGACCCCTCTAGCGGGAGATCGGCCGTACTTC. It encodes CASSYSTPLAGDRPYF.

With respect to this clone: One end of the junction is discordant with germline, which a read error may explain. Other DNA sequences in the same sample also yield this CDR3. The chain links TRBV4-1 to TRBJ1-2; D remains unclear. CDR1 is MGHRA and CDR2 is YSYEKL in the germline V gene. CDR3 size: 14 residues. As DNA, the CDR3 is TGTGCCAGCAGCCAAGTACAGATTAACTATGGCTACACCTTC. This sequence encodes CASSQVQINYGYTF.

There are many counts of this clone. The V call is TRBV30, the J call TRBJ1-1; D not certain. Germline V gene sequence: CDR1 GTSNPN, CDR2 SVGIG (reference sequence). This CDR3 is built from 13 residues. V gave up 0 bases and J gave up 5 bases, with 10 bases separating them. CDR3 protein: CAWSVMRETEAFF. In DNA form, the CDR3 reads TGTGCCTGGAGTGTTATGCGGGAGACTGAAGCTTTCTTT. Using reference TRBV30 and TRBJ1-1 for the parts outside the CDR3, the full variable domain is SQTIHQWPATLVQPVGSPLSLECTVEGTSNPNLYWYRQAAGRGLQLLFYSVGIGQISSEVPQNLSASRPQDRQFILSSKKLLLSDSGFYLCAWSVMRETEAFFGQGTRLTVV.

The rearrangement uses TRBV15 and TRBJ1-3, with 7 bases that match TRBD1. The trim removed 3 bases at V and 6 bases at J, leaving 5 bases unmatched. The CDR3 sequence is 14 residues long. CDR1 and CDR2 from the germline V gene are LNHNV and YYDKDF (reference sequence). Here the CDR3 DNA reads TGTGCCACCAGCAGTACAGGGGTAGAAAACACCATATATTTT. Translating it yields CATSSTGVENTIYF.

This sequence joins TRBV7-7 and TRBJ2-5; 8 bases align to TRBD1. Per germline, CDR1 SSHAT and CDR2 FNYEAQ (reference sequence). There are 14 residues in the CDR3. V gave up 5 bases and J gave up 4 bases; unmatched junction bases: 6. The CDR3 nucleotides are TGTGCCAGCAGCCACCAGGGGGCACGAGAGACCCAGTACTTC. Amino acids: CASSHQGARETQYF. Drawing the rest from reference TRBV7-7 and TRBJ2-5, the complete variable domain is GAGVSQSPRYKVTKRGQDVTLRCDPISSHATLYWYQQALGQGPEFLTYFNYEAQPDKSGLPSDRFSAERPEGSISTLTIQRTEQRDSAMYRCASSHQGARETQYFGPGTRLLVL.

This chain connects TRBV4-1 to TRBJ1-2; tentatively, D is TRBD1 (6 bases). Trimming stripped 4 bases from V and 6 bases from J, with 21 bases between. CDR1 is MGHRA, CDR2 YSYEKL, per germline. The CDR3 has 16 residues. CDR3 nucleotides: TGCGCCAGCAGCCTAGAAACAGGGACCAGGATTAATGGCTACACCTTC. It translates to CASSLETGTRINGYTF.